Below, 27 T cell receptor beta chains from the same sample are listed, as sequenced in a study of T cell responses to AZD1222 COVID-19 vaccine. The protocol was immunoSEQ multiplex PCR, while the TCRdb copy is restricted to in-frame clones and leaves out a portion. The table shows more than 70,000 clones, with more than 85% occurring only once. The source material was peripheral blood, sampled 28 days after the second AZD1222 dose. Receptor source: an adult who received the AZD1222 COVID-19 vaccine.

The rearrangement joins TRBV25-1 to TRBJ2-6; no clear D gene. Trimming left V 5 bases short and J 0 bases short, with 11 bases between. Germline V CDR1 and CDR2: MGHDK, SYGVNS. This CDR3 has 16 residues. CDR3 region: CASSFDTPSGANVLTF. CDR3 in DNA: TGTGCCAGCAGTTTTGACACCCCCTCTGGGGCCAACGTCCTGACTTTC.

The chain is built from TRBV13 and TRBJ2-5; D gene ambiguous. V lost 0 bases, J lost 1 base, and 6 bases lay in between. The CDR3 totals 14 residues. Per the germline V gene, CDR1 is PRHDT and CDR2 is FYEKMQ (reference sequence). The CDR3 protein is CASSLGPRQETQYF. The CDR3 coding sequence is TGTGCCAGCAGCTTAGGACCGCGCCAAGAGACCCAGTACTTC.

The chain uses TRBV9 and TRBJ2-7, with D hard to call. Germline V gene sequence: CDR1 SGDLS, CDR2 YYNGEE. The CDR3 is 14 amino acids. V was pared by 0 bases and J by 2 bases, with 9 bases between. DNA for the CDR3: TGTGCCAGCAGCGTAGACCGCTGGGCCTACGAGCAGTACTTC. Translated, it gives CASSVDRWAYEQYF. The full variable domain, in which reference TRBV9 and TRBJ2-7 provide the parts outside the CDR3, is DSGVTQTPKHLITATGQRVTLRCSPRSGDLSVYWYQQSLDQGLQFLIQYYNGEERAKGNILERFSAQQFPDLHSELNLSSLELGDSALYFCASSVDRWAYEQYFGPGTRLTVT.

DNA for the CDR3: TGCAGCGTTCCCTATCAGCAAGGGGAGACCCAGTACTTC. Amino acid sequence: CSVPYQQGETQYF. The chain uses TRBV29-1 and TRBJ2-5; D remains unclear. The CDR3 has 13 residues. V was pared by 5 bases and J by 5 bases, with 15 bases between. Germline V gene lookup returns CDR1 SQVTM and CDR2 ANQGSEA.

V usage is TRBV5-1 and J usage is TRBJ2-7; TRBD2 is a possible D gene (5 bases). CDR1 is SGHRS and CDR2 is YFSETQ in the germline V gene. The CDR3 has 13 amino acids. Trimming took off 7 bases at V and 4 bases at J, with 15 bases between the two ends. The CDR3 protein is CASSDVRGYEQYF. The CDR3 DNA follows: TGCGCCAGCTCAGATGTGAGAGGGTACGAGCAGTACTTC.

The V call is TRBV10-2, the J call TRBJ2-5, with 9 positions matching TRBD1. CDR1 is WSHSY, CDR2 SAAADI, per germline. The V segment lost 5 bases and the J segment 5 bases; nucleotides outside the gene matches: 3. The CDR3 spans 13 residues. CDR3 loop: CASSYRGLETQYF. In nucleotides, the CDR3 is TGCGCCAGCAGTTACAGGGGGCTCGAGACCCAGTACTTC.

In regard to this clone: Other DNA variants within this sample encode the same CDR3. The genes are TRBV5-1 and TRBJ1-5; TRBD1 might be the D (5 bases). The V gene's germline CDR1 is SGHRS and CDR2 YFSETQ. The CDR3 is 15 amino acids. The germline V and J ends were trimmed by 0 bases and 0 bases, with 7 bases remaining between them. CDR3 protein: CASSLAGGSNQPQHF. DNA of the CDR3: TGCGCCAGCAGCTTGGCCGGGGGTAGCAATCAGCCCCAGCATTTT.

J is TRBJ1-1 and V is TRBV29-1; D not certain. This CDR3 spans 10 amino acids. Per germline, CDR1 SQVTM and CDR2 ANQGSEA. The V and J ends lost 4 bases and 9 bases respectively, with 9 bases between them. CDR3 DNA: TGCAGCGTTGTGTCAACAAAAGCTTTCTTT. It codes for CSVVSTKAFF.

The chain joins TRBV2 to TRBJ2-3, with no clear D. CDR1 is SNHLY, CDR2 FYNNEI, per germline. The CDR3 has 15 residues. Trimming stripped 6 bases from V and 4 bases from J, with 17 bases between. The CDR3 DNA reads as TGTGCCAGCAGAGGTGGGCCGGAAAGGTCAGATACGCAGTATTTT. This gives the protein CASRGGPERSDTQYF.

The V and J genes are TRBV6-5 and TRBJ1-1; tentatively, D is TRBD1 (5 bases). Trimming left V 2 bases short and J 5 bases short, with 12 bases between. From germline, CDR1 is MNHEY and CDR2 SVGAGI. The CDR3 extends over 14 amino acids. The CDR3 coding sequence is TGTGCCAGCAGTTACCAGGGTGGAAGGACTGAAGCTTTCTTT. It translates to CASSYQGGRTEAFF.

The V and J genes are TRBV24-1 and TRBJ2-1, with 7 positions matching TRBD2. Looked up from germline, CDR1 is KGHDR and CDR2 is SFDVKD. J gave up 5 bases and V 0 bases, and 3 bases lay outside the gene matches. CDR3 length equals 15 residues. CDR3 in amino acids: CATSDLEAGNNEQFF. DNA of the CDR3: TGTGCCACCAGTGATTTGGAAGCGGGAAACAATGAGCAGTTCTTC.

The chain uses TRBV9 and TRBJ2-3; 8 bases fit TRBD2. This CDR3 comprises 15 residues. V was clipped by 6 bases and J by 8 bases; unmatched bases: 14. Germline-derived CDR1 and CDR2 are SGDLS and YYNGEE. This chain's CDR3 is CASTQSSGGASTQYF. The CDR3 region has the DNA TGTGCCAGCACTCAATCTTCGGGGGGGGCAAGTACGCAGTATTTT.

The genes are TRBV7-2 and TRBJ1-1; TRBD1 is a possible D gene (5 bases). The germline CDR1 and CDR2 sequences are SGHTA and FQGNSA. Between the trimmed V and J ends, which lost 1 base and 10 bases, there was a span of 25 bases. This CDR3 spans 17 amino acids. The CDR3 DNA reads TGTGCCAGCAGCTTAGGAGGGGCAGGGATGATTCGGGGAGTAGCTTTCTTT. This sequence encodes CASSLGGAGMIRGVAFF.

The chain is built from TRBV27 and TRBJ2-7; 8 bases are shared with TRBD2. Germline assignment: CDR1 MNHEY and CDR2 SMNVEV (reference sequence). The CDR3 runs to 13 residues. V trimming: 8 bases; J trimming: 6 bases; junction bases outside the gene matches: 9. The CDR3 loop reads CASASGGRSEQYF. CDR3 coding DNA: TGTGCCAGCGCCTCGGGCGGGAGGAGCGAGCAGTACTTC.

This clone showed up just a few times. The rearrangement links TRBV28 to TRBJ1-5, with D possibly being TRBD1 (5 bases). V lost 5 bases to trimming and J lost 7 bases, with 18 bases between them. CDR1 MDHEN and CDR2 SYDVKM come from the germline V gene. This CDR3 has 15 residues. Here the CDR3 DNA reads TGTGCCAGCAGTCTGGCCCAGCAGGGTGGCCAGCCCCAGCATTTT. This sequence encodes CASSLAQQGGQPQHF.

V usage is TRBV5-6 and J usage is TRBJ1-4, with D possibly being TRBD1 (6 bases). Germline CDR1 is SGHDT and CDR2 is YYEEEE. Trimming took off 4 bases at V and 8 bases at J, with 12 bases between the two ends. CDR3 length equals 13 residues. CDR3 region: CASSLPGGEKLFF. The CDR3 DNA is TGTGCCAGCAGCCTCCCGGGGGGCGAAAAACTGTTTTTT.

This clone was detected only once. The chain recombines TRBV19 with TRBJ1-2, with 8 nucleotides matching TRBD1. CDR3 size: 13 residues. Germline CDR1 LNHDA, CDR2 SQIVND (reference sequence). Trimming removed 7 bases from V and 8 bases from J; junction bases left unmatched: 9. The CDR3 DNA is TGTGCCAGTACCGAGCAGGGGGCGTACGGCTACACCTTC. It translates to CASTEQGAYGYTF. The variable domain in full, with the rest retrieved from reference TRBV19 and TRBJ1-2, is DGGITQSPKYLFRKEGQNVTLSCEQNLNHDAMYWYRQDPGQGLRLIYYSQIVNDFQKGDIAEGYSVSREKKESFPLTVTSAQKNPTAFYLCASTEQGAYGYTFGSGTRLTVV.

This rearrangement joins TRBV7-8 to TRBJ2-1; TRBD2 matches 9 bases. The germline gives CDR1 SGHVS, CDR2 FQNEAQ. The ends lost 5 bases at V and 0 bases at J; junction bases unmatched: 2. The CDR3 runs to 15 residues. The CDR3 DNA reads as TGTGCCAGCAGCCATAGCGGGAGCTCCTACAATGAGCAGTTCTTC. As protein: CASSHSGSSYNEQFF.

This sequence joins TRBV24-1 and TRBJ2-1, with TRBD1 matching 11 bases. The CDR3 is 14 residues long. V gave up 3 bases and J gave up 9 bases; unmatched junction bases: 3. Germline V gene lookup returns CDR1 KGHDR and CDR2 SFDVKD. The CDR3 sequence: CATSDRDRGSEQFF. For the CDR3, the DNA is TGTGCCACCAGTGATAGGGACAGGGGGTCTGAGCAGTTCTTC.

J is TRBJ2-3 and V is TRBV5-4; 14 positions agree with TRBD2. CDR3 length: 17 residues. Germline CDR1 SGHNT, CDR2 YYREEE (reference sequence). Losses at the gene ends were 2 bases for V and 2 bases for J; bases not matched to a gene: 4. CDR3 bases: TGTGCCAGCAGCTTAGGACTAGCGGGAGGCCCCACAGATACGCAGTATTTT. Protein product: CASSLGLAGGPTDTQYF.

The chain employs TRBV28 and TRBJ2-7, with 10 bases matching TRBD2. Germline loops: CDR1 MDHEN, CDR2 SYDVKM. This CDR3 spans 16 amino acids. The trim removed 0 bases at V and 4 bases at J, leaving 6 bases unmatched. CDR3 sequence: CASSLWASGSGYEQYF. The CDR3 DNA reads TGTGCCAGCAGTTTATGGGCTAGCGGGAGTGGATACGAGCAGTACTTC.

The rearrangement uses TRBV19 and TRBJ1-1, with 7 bases fitting TRBD1. The CDR3 covers 14 residues. Losses at the gene ends were 1 base for V and 4 bases for J; bases not matched to a gene: 3. Germline lookup yields CDR1 LNHDA and CDR2 SQIVND (reference sequence). The CDR3 bases are TGTGCCAGTAGTATAGGGGCAGGGGGCACTGAAGCTTTCTTT. Protein: CASSIGAGGTEAFF.

This chain connects TRBV19 to TRBJ1-2; 8 positions agree with TRBD1. CDR3 size: 15 residues. Germline lookup yields CDR1 LNHDA and CDR2 SQIVND (reference sequence). The trim removed 5 bases at V and 6 bases at J, leaving 11 bases unmatched. The CDR3 sequence: CASSSHSGGANGYTF. CDR3 DNA sequence: TGTGCCAGTAGTTCCCACTCAGGGGGCGCAAATGGCTACACCTTC.

This clone was found once. The chain recombines TRBV2 with TRBJ2-1; possibly TRBD2 for D (6 bases). Germline V lookup: CDR1 SNHLY, CDR2 FYNNEI. Trimming shortened V by 6 bases and J by 6 bases, and 9 bases separated the two germline ends. This CDR3 contains 12 residues. DNA of the CDR3: TGTGCCAGCAGGACTAGTGGCAATGAGCAGTTCTTC. Translation: CASRTSGNEQFF.

The rearrangement joins TRBV11-2 to TRBJ1-3; D remains ambiguous. Germline-derived CDR1 and CDR2 are SGHAT and FQNNGV. The CDR3 covers 14 residues. V shed 3 bases and J shed 0 bases, with 6 bases lying between them. The CDR3 sequence: CASSLQVSGNTIYF. The CDR3 DNA sequence: TGTGCCAGCAGCTTGCAGGTCTCTGGAAACACCATATATTTT.

This rearrangement joins TRBV10-3 to TRBJ2-1; TRBD2 agrees at 7 bases. After removal of 11 bases from V and 8 bases from J, the junction contained 15 bases not matched to a gene. Germline values: CDR1 ENHRY, CDR2 SYGVKD. The CDR3 runs 14 residues. CDR3 protein: CAGGVGGRRDEQFF. Written as DNA, the CDR3 is TGTGCCGGCGGGGTGGGAGGGAGAAGGGATGAGCAGTTCTTC.

This clone was observed a few times. This rearrangement joins TRBV5-1 to TRBJ1-3; D gene ambiguous. This CDR3 is built from 14 residues. Germline V gene lookup returns CDR1 SGHRS and CDR2 YFSETQ. Trimming took 1 base from V and 1 from J, leaving 6 bases between them. The CDR3 bases are TGCGCCAGCAGCTTGCAGGAATCTGGAAACACCATATATTTT. Translated, it gives CASSLQESGNTIYF.